This section outlines one T cell receptor beta chain sequence together with its context. Its antigen remains unknown. This record comes from a study of cytomegalovirus exposure and HLA in healthy donors. Study information: From HLA-typed donors, an early data release held roughly 80 million unique TCRs. Whole-study findings and limits: Cytomegalovirus-associated TCR beta chains were listed, numbering 150 to 200. On later analysis, the bulk of CMV-associated TCR beta chains appeared to be HLA-restricted.

There were likely unrecorded immune exposures, though donors were nominally healthy when sampled. A multiplex PCR was run with 60 Vbeta primers and 13 Jbeta primers. TCRdb keeps only in-frame clones here, not all; method: immunoSEQ multiplex PCR. Of 120,000 or so clones listed, around 80% are singletons. The TCR comes from a young man in good health and CMV-seropositive. Sequenced sample: PBMCs.

CDR3 sequence (DNA): TGTGCCAGCAGTTCGAAAACGGGGGGCCACACAGATACGCAGTATTTT. It specifies CASSSKTGGHTDTQYF. J is TRBJ2-3 and V is TRBV7-8, with D tentatively TRBD2 (7 bases). Germline CDR1 and CDR2: SGHVS and FQNEAQ. The CDR3 consists of 16 residues. V was pared by 6 bases and J by 2 bases, with 18 bases between. Full variable domain (missing parts from reference TRBV7-8 and TRBJ2-3): GAGVSQSPRYKVAKRGQDVALRCDPISGHVSLFWYQQALGQGPEFLTYFQNEAQLDKSGLPSDRFFAERPEGSVSTLKIQRTQQEDSAVYLCASSSKTGGHTDTQYFGPGTRLTVL.